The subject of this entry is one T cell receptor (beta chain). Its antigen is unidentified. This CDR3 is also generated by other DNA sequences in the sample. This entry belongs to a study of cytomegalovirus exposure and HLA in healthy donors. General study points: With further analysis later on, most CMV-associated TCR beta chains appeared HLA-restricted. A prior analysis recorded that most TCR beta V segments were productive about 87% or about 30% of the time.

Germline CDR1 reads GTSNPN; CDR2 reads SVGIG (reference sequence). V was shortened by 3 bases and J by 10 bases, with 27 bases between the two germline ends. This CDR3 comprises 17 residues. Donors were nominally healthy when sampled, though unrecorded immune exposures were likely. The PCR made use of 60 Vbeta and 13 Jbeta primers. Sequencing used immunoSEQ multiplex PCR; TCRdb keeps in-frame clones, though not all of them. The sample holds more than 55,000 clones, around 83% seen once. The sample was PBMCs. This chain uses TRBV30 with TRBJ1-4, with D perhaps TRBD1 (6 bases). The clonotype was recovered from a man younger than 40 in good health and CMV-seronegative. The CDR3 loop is CAWSGTTLAGGMVKLFF. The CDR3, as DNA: TGTGCCTGGAGCGGTACGACGTTAGCGGGGGGCATGGTAAAACTGTTTTTT.